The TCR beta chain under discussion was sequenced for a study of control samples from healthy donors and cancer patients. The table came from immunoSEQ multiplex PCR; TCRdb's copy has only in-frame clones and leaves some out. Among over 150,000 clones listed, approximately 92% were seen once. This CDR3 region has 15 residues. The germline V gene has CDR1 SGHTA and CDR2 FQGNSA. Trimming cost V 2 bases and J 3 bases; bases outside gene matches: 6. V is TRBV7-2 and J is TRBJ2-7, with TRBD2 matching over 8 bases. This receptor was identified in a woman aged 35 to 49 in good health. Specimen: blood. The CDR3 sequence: CASSLYMSGGYEQYF. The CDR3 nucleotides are TGTGCCAGCAGCTTATATATGAGCGGGGGCTACGAGCAGTACTTC. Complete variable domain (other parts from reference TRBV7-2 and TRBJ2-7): GAGVSQSPSNKVTEKGKDVELRCDPISGHTALYWYRQSLGQGLEFLIYFQGNSAPDKSGLPSDRFSAERTGGSVSTLTIQRTQQEDSAVYLCASSLYMSGGYEQYFGPGTRLTVT.